In its sample, the clone carrying this TCR beta chain was seen many times. Its antigen is unidentified. The data are from a study of T cells in Graves' hyperthyroidism and ophthalmopathy. General study findings and limits: Progression to ophthalmopathy was predicted a median of roughly 6.5 months early.

Trimming shortened V by 10 bases and J by 8 bases, and 11 bases separated the two germline ends. Germline CDR1 is SNHLY and CDR2 is FYNNEI. This CDR3 spans 11 amino acids. TCR beta CDR3 regions were amplified from RNA. In the first-round RT-PCR of the TCR CDR3, the HTBI primer set was used. MiXCR was run by TCRdb on the multiplex PCR reads, yielding one entry per CDR3 protein. Altogether 700,000 to 950,000 distinct CDR3 sequences are present, roughly a third being singletons, with the ten largest covering about a third. Sample: blood. This chain uses TRBV2 with TRBJ1-4, with no clear D. The sequence was obtained from a woman in her thirties or forties with Graves' hyperthyroidism. In DNA form, the CDR3 reads TGTGCCACCCTGAAGGTAGAAAAACTGTTTTTT. Amino acids: CATLKVEKLFF.